This T cell receptor (beta chain) was found in a study of shared clonotypes between healthy human individuals. An even split of each subset's genomic DNA across several immunoSEQ plates was performed. Replicate sorted-subset PCRs were loaded with around 200 ng DNA, roughly 33,000 T cell genomes. Data came from immunoSEQ multiplex PCR; TCRdb stores just in-frame clones and leaves some out. The table lists 1,400,000 or so clones, around 98.5% of them singletons. V lost 5 bases, J lost 7 bases, and 21 bases lay in between. Germline V lookup: CDR1 MDHEN, CDR2 SYDVKM. This CDR3 has 15 residues. The chain combines TRBV28 with TRBJ2-7; possibly TRBD1 for D (6 bases). Sequenced input: naive CD4+ T cells sorted from blood. The subset: CD45RA+ positively selected. The receptor was derived from a man aged 25 to 40 in good health. The CDR3 DNA sequence: TGTGCCAGCAGTCCCGGGACAAAGACCCGACGGGAGCAGTACTTC. It encodes CASSPGTKTRREQYF. Full variable domain (rest looked up from reference TRBV28 and TRBJ2-7): DVKVTQSSRYLVKRTGEKVFLECVQDMDHENMFWYRQDPGLGLRLIYFSYDVKMKEKGDIPEGYSVSREKKERFSLILESASTNQTSMYLCASSPGTKTRREQYFGPGTRLTVT.